This passage covers 18 T cell receptor beta chains from one sample sequenced in a study of T-cell memory formation after mild COVID-19. From the 5' RACE reads, TCRdb called clonotypes with MiXCR, one entry per CDR3 protein. The sample includes some 330,000 distinct CDR3 sequences, approximately 21% of them seen just once. What was sequenced was PBMCs or a T cell subset sorted from them (not recorded which). The source of these receptors is an adult woman who had mild COVID-19 (a few samples of this study predate the infection). Cell type and time point are not known.

This clonotype was picked up a small number of times. This chain connects TRBV9 to TRBJ2-7; unclear D gene. From germline, CDR1 is SGDLS and CDR2 YYNGEE. The CDR3 sequence is 13 residues long. V was trimmed by 2 bases and J by 6 bases, leaving 12 bases between them. The CDR3 DNA sequence: TGTGCCAGCAGCGTTTCCGGTCCGGGCGAGCAGTACTTC. This translates into CASSVSGPGEQYF.

Ten or more counts support this clonotype. V is TRBV30 and J is TRBJ2-3; 7 positions agree with TRBD1. CDR3 length: 14 amino acids. Germline V CDR1 and CDR2: GTSNPN, SVGIG (reference sequence). With V trimmed by 0 bases and J by 2 bases, 2 bases remained unmatched. The CDR3 protein is CAWSVGTDTDTQYF. DNA of the CDR3: TGTGCCTGGAGTGTAGGGACAGACACAGATACGCAGTATTTT. The whole variable domain, filled in from reference TRBV30 and TRBJ2-3, reads SQTIHQWPATLVQPVGSPLSLECTVEGTSNPNLYWYRQAAGRGLQLLFYSVGIGQISSEVPQNLSASRPQDRQFILSSKKLLLSDSGFYLCAWSVGTDTDTQYFGPGTRLTVL.

This rearrangement joins TRBV27 to TRBJ2-5, with 11 bases that match TRBD2. Losses at the gene ends were 6 bases for V and 7 bases for J; bases not matched to a gene: 10. CDR1 and CDR2 (germline): MNHEY, SMNVEV (reference sequence). CDR3 size: 15 residues. CDR3 DNA sequence: TGTGCCAGCAGCCCACTAGCGGGAGTGGGGGGGACCCAGTACTTC. Its translation: CASSPLAGVGGTQYF.

This chain joins TRBV20-1 and TRBJ1-2, with D perhaps TRBD1 (6 bases). Germline lookup yields CDR1 DFQATT and CDR2 SNEGSKA (reference sequence). CDR3 size: 12 residues. Trimming left V 3 bases short and J 7 bases short, with 12 bases between. The CDR3 is CSASTGSSGYTF. CDR3 DNA sequence: TGCAGTGCTAGCACAGGGTCATCTGGCTACACCTTC.

This clonotype has a handful of counts. The rearrangement links TRBV7-9 to TRBJ1-1; D might be TRBD1 (5 bases). V was pared by 5 bases and J by 10 bases, with 14 bases between. The V gene's germline CDR1 is SEHNR and CDR2 FQNEAQ (reference sequence). CDR3 size: 12 residues. In DNA form, the CDR3 reads TGTGCCAGCAGCATTGAAGGGGCTGCAGCTTTCTTT. This encodes CASSIEGAAAFF.

In this sample, this clonotype turned up a few times. An end of the junction does not agree with germline; a read error may underlie this. This chain joins TRBV7-9 and TRBJ2-7; D gene ambiguous. The CDR3 contains 13 residues. CDR1 is SEHNR, CDR2 FQNEAQ, per germline (reference sequence). The CDR3 loop is CASSLANGDPLFF. The CDR3 DNA follows: TGTGCCAGCAGCTTAGCGAATGGAGACCCCCTTTTTTTC.

This chain joins TRBV4-1 and TRBJ1-5, with D possibly being TRBD1 (6 bases). The CDR3 sequence is 16 residues long. Germline V gene data show CDR1 as MGHRA and CDR2 as YSYEKL. The V and J ends lost 0 bases and 1 base respectively, with 10 bases between them. CDR3: CASSQEGQLSNQPQHF. The CDR3 coding sequence is TGCGCCAGCAGCCAAGAGGGACAACTGAGCAATCAGCCCCAGCATTTT.

In this sample, this clonotype turned up a few times. The CDR3 coding sequence is TGTGCCAGCAGCAGGGTTCCGGACACCGGGGAGCTGTTTTTT. Protein sequence: CASSRVPDTGELFF. The chain has TRBV6-5 and TRBJ2-2; maybe TRBD1 (5 bases). Germline CDR1 reads MNHEY; CDR2 reads SVGAGI. V dropped 6 bases and J dropped 3 bases, with 11 bases sitting between them. The CDR3 covers 14 residues.

In its sample, this clonotype was seen a few times. This chain joins TRBV29-1 and TRBJ2-7; the D gene could be TRBD1 or TRBD2 (5 bases each). Germline V gene sequence: CDR1 SQVTM, CDR2 ANQGSEA. Trimming removed 4 bases at V and 3 bases at J, with 13 bases between. CDR3 length: 13 amino acids. CDR3 coding DNA: TGCAGCGTTGGGGGCGTCGGAGGCTACGAGCAGTACTTC. Its translation: CSVGGVGGYEQYF.

V and J are TRBV4-2 and TRBJ2-7; 9 bases map to TRBD2. The V gene's germline CDR1 is LGHNA and CDR2 YNFKEQ. V shed 4 bases and J 6 bases; nucleotides not matched to a gene: 10. The CDR3 totals 15 residues. CDR3 nucleotide sequence: TGTGCCAGCAGCCCCACTGGCGGGGGGGCTCTCGAGCAGTACTTC. Encoded protein: CASSPTGGGALEQYF.

The sample holds a few counts of this clonotype. This sequence joins TRBV2 and TRBJ1-6, with a possible D match to TRBD1 (6 bases). Between the trimmed V and J ends, which lost 5 bases and 9 bases, there was a span of 20 bases. Germline CDR1 SNHLY, CDR2 FYNNEI. The CDR3 is 16 amino acids. CDR3: CASSPDRSRGVSPLHF. The CDR3 DNA reads as TGTGCCAGCAGTCCCGACAGGTCTCGGGGGGTTTCACCCCTCCACTTT.

Of note for this clonotype: Compared with germline, one end of the junction differs, possibly owing to a read error. The genes are TRBV7-9 and TRBJ2-1; possibly TRBD2 for D (5 bases). Germline V gene lookup returns CDR1 SEHNR and CDR2 FQNEAQ (reference sequence). CDR3 length equals 9 residues. In nucleotides, the CDR3 is TGTGCCAGCAGCTTAGAAGGAGGCTTC. Protein sequence: CASSLEGGF.

This clonotype was seen a few times. The chain uses TRBV10-3 and TRBJ2-1, with D unresolved. Germline values: CDR1 ENHRY, CDR2 SYGVKD. Trimming removed 2 bases from V and 0 bases from J, with 14 bases in between. There are 17 residues in the CDR3. The CDR3 DNA reads TGTGCCATCAGTGAGGATAGCTCACACTTCTCCTACAATGAGCAGTTCTTC. It yields the protein CAISEDSSHFSYNEQFF.

This clonotype was seen a handful of times. This chain joins TRBV30 and TRBJ2-7, with D perhaps matching TRBD2 (6 bases). The CDR3 length is 13 residues. With 5 bases removed from V and 1 base from J, the gap between germline ends came to 12 bases. Germline V CDR1 and CDR2: GTSNPN, SVGIG (reference sequence). The CDR3 reads CAWEGGSSYEQYF. The CDR3 DNA sequence: TGTGCCTGGGAGGGAGGATCGTCCTACGAGCAGTACTTC.

This sequence joins TRBV11-2 and TRBJ2-1; the D gene is possibly TRBD2 (6 bases). Germline V gene data show CDR1 as SGHAT and CDR2 as FQNNGV. The CDR3 has 15 amino acids. Trimming shortened V by 0 bases and J by 1 base, and 7 bases separated the two germline ends. CDR3 sequence reads: CASSLEAGSYNEQFF. In DNA, the CDR3 is TGTGCCAGCAGCTTAGAGGCGGGATCCTACAATGAGCAGTTCTTC.

Only a few counts were recorded for this clonotype. The chain joins TRBV11-3 to TRBJ1-5; D not certain. The germline V gene encodes CDR1 SGHNT and CDR2 YENEEA. The CDR3 covers 15 residues. The V end lost 5 bases, the J end lost 0 bases, and 11 bases lay between the germline ends. CDR3 DNA sequence: TGTGCCAGCAGCCTTAACAGCAATAGCAATCAGCCCCAGCATTTT. This sequence encodes CASSLNSNSNQPQHF.

This clonotype was counted a few times. This chain joins TRBV5-4 and TRBJ2-3; 8 nucleotides agree with TRBD1. This CDR3 has 12 amino acids. V was clipped by 3 bases and J by 8 bases; unmatched bases: 2. Germline V gives CDR1 SGHNT, CDR2 YYREEE (reference sequence). The CDR3 here is CASSSDRGTQYF. The CDR3, as DNA: TGTGCCAGCAGCTCTGACAGGGGTACGCAGTATTTT.

This clonotype was counted between two and nine times. V usage is TRBV6-1 and J usage is TRBJ1-1; D is ambiguous. The CDR3 spans 14 residues. Germline assignment: CDR1 MNHNS and CDR2 SASEGT. V shed 3 bases and J shed 1 base, with 9 bases lying between them. CDR3: CASSDQRGNTEAFF. As DNA, the CDR3 is TGTGCCAGCAGTGATCAGCGGGGGAACACTGAAGCTTTCTTT.